These 18 T cell receptor beta chains originate from one sample sequenced in a study of blood T cell repertoires in COVID-19. Method: immunoSEQ multiplex PCR; TCRdb's copy keeps in-frame clones and lacks some. The table shows roughly 170,000 clones, with around 80% occurring only once. The sequenced sample consisted of PBMCs or T cells enriched from blood (not recorded which). The origin of the receptors is a woman in her forties or fifties in a cohort exposed to, infected with or recovered from COVID-19 (not recorded which).

This clone showed up just once. The chain recombines TRBV19 with TRBJ1-4; 7 nucleotides match TRBD1. After removal of 0 bases from V and 7 bases from J, the junction contained 5 bases not matched to a gene. In germline, CDR1 is LNHDA, CDR2 SQIVND (reference sequence). The CDR3 length is 15 residues. The CDR3 DNA sequence: TGTGCCAGTAGTATAGATGTGAAGGGGGCTGAAAAACTGTTTTTT. As protein: CASSIDVKGAEKLFF.

This clone was recorded only once. The chain links TRBV9 to TRBJ2-7; 8 bases line up with TRBD1. V shed 3 bases and J 4 bases; nucleotides not matched to a gene: 6. Germline loops: CDR1 SGDLS, CDR2 YYNGEE. The CDR3 runs 14 residues. Here the CDR3 reads CASSAGQVWYEQYF. The CDR3 DNA reads as TGTGCCAGCAGCGCGGGACAGGTATGGTACGAGCAGTACTTC.

CDR3 DNA sequence: TGTGCCAGTGGGGAGGGCCGATTCGGTGCGTACAATGAGCAGTTCTTC. Protein sequence: CASGEGRFGAYNEQFF. V is TRBV19 and J is TRBJ2-1; TRBD2 matches at 7 bases. This CDR3 has 16 residues. Germline V gene sequence: CDR1 LNHDA, CDR2 SQIVND (reference sequence). V lost 8 bases, J lost 4 bases, and 14 bases stayed unmatched.

This chain joins TRBV5-1 and TRBJ2-1, with D perhaps TRBD2 (5 bases). Trimming shortened V by 4 bases and J by 0 bases, and 11 bases separated the two germline ends. The CDR3 consists of 15 residues. Germline assignment: CDR1 SGHRS and CDR2 YFSETQ. The CDR3 here is CASSIGGSSYNEQFF. CDR3 coding DNA: TGCGCCAGCAGCATTGGTGGGAGCTCCTACAATGAGCAGTTCTTC. Looking up the rest from reference TRBV5-1 and TRBJ2-1 gives the full variable domain: KAGVTQTPRYLIKTRGQQVTLSCSPISGHRSVSWYQQTPGQGLQFLFEYFSETQRNKGNFPGRFSGRQFSNSRSEMNVSTLELGDSALYLCASSIGGSSYNEQFFGPGTRLTVL.

J is TRBJ2-7 and V is TRBV27; TRBD2 agrees at 12 bases. V was clipped by 5 bases and J by 3 bases; unmatched bases: 2. The CDR3 spans 14 residues. Germline assignment: CDR1 MNHEY and CDR2 SMNVEV (reference sequence). In DNA, the CDR3 is TGTGCCAGCAGTCTAGCGGGGGGGCGCTACGAGCAGTACTTC. Its protein is CASSLAGGRYEQYF.

The chain carries TRBV4-2 and TRBJ2-1, with 7 bases aligning to TRBD2. Germline V lookup: CDR1 LGHNA, CDR2 YNFKEQ. V shed 4 bases, J shed 4 bases, and the junction held 13 bases outside the gene matches. The CDR3 length is 17 residues. The DNA of the CDR3 is TGTGCCAGCAGCCCCGTACTGGGCGGGGGACCTTACAATGAGCAGTTCTTC. Amino acid sequence: CASSPVLGGGPYNEQFF.

This rearrangement joins TRBV11-2 to TRBJ1-1, with 7 bases that match TRBD1. CDR1 SGHAT and CDR2 FQNNGV come from the germline V gene. The CDR3 loop spans 14 amino acids. After removal of 6 bases from V and 0 bases from J, the junction contained 4 bases not matched to a gene. This CDR3 is CASSIRGMNTEAFF. The CDR3 nucleotides are TGTGCCAGCAGTATCAGGGGGATGAACACTGAAGCTTTCTTT. The whole variable domain, remainder taken from reference TRBV11-2 and TRBJ1-1, is EAGVAQSPRYKIIEKRQSVAFWCNPISGHATLYWYQQILGQGPKLLIQFQNNGVVDDSQLPKDRFSAERLKGVDSTLKIQPAKLEDSAVYLCASSIRGMNTEAFFGQGTRLTVV.

This chain joins TRBV5-4 and TRBJ1-2, with 8 bases matching TRBD1. The CDR3 contains 14 residues. CDR1 and CDR2 (germline): SGHNT, YYREEE (reference sequence). V was clipped by 4 bases and J by 5 bases; unmatched bases: 7. For the CDR3, the DNA is TGTGCCAGCAGCATACAGGGGGATAGTTATGGCTACACCTTC. Amino acids: CASSIQGDSYGYTF.

The sample holds one count of this clone. The genes are TRBV20-1 and TRBJ2-1; a weak D match, TRBD2 (5 bases). The CDR3 contains 15 residues. Germline loops: CDR1 DFQATT, CDR2 SNEGSKA (reference sequence). Deletions cut 3 bases from V and 2 bases from J, with 14 bases between. The CDR3 reads CSASGSSGAYNEQFF. In DNA form, the CDR3 reads TGCAGTGCTAGTGGGTCCTCCGGGGCCTACAATGAGCAGTTCTTC.

V gene TRBV5-1 combines with J gene TRBJ2-7; no firm D call. Trimming cost V 0 bases and J 4 bases, with 5 bases left between them. The CDR3 is 12 amino acids. Germline V gene sequence: CDR1 SGHRS, CDR2 YFSETQ. CDR3 sequence (DNA): TGCGCCAGCAGCTTGGCCAATTACGAGCAGTACTTC. Translated, it gives CASSLANYEQYF. Full variable domain (missing parts from reference TRBV5-1 and TRBJ2-7): KAGVTQTPRYLIKTRGQQVTLSCSPISGHRSVSWYQQTPGQGLQFLFEYFSETQRNKGNFPGRFSGRQFSNSRSEMNVSTLELGDSALYLCASSLANYEQYFGPGTRLTVT.

This chain connects TRBV2 to TRBJ1-6, with a weak D call TRBD1 (5 bases). The CDR3 is 14 amino acids. The germline V and J ends were trimmed by 6 bases and 9 bases, with 15 bases remaining between them. The germline gives CDR1 SNHLY, CDR2 FYNNEI. The CDR3 reads CASREGRVSSPLHF. The CDR3 DNA is TGTGCCAGCAGGGAGGGACGGGTTAGTTCACCCCTCCACTTT.

This clone has just a few counts. The rearrangement links TRBV4-2 to TRBJ2-2; D is possibly TRBD1 (6 bases). This CDR3 contains 17 residues. Germline CDR1 LGHNA, CDR2 YNFKEQ. V dropped 0 bases and J dropped 6 bases, with 17 bases sitting between them. CDR3 residues: CASSQDGLAPGAGELFF. The DNA for the CDR3 is TGTGCCAGCAGCCAAGATGGCCTCGCGCCAGGGGCCGGGGAGCTGTTTTTT.

The rearrangement joins TRBV16 to TRBJ2-3; TRBD2 matches at 11 bases. The V and J ends lost 3 bases and 4 bases, in that order; junction bases with no gene match: 12. The germline CDR1 and CDR2 sequences are KGHSY and FQNENV. The CDR3 is 18 residues long. The CDR3 protein is CASSHYDSLAGEADTQYF. The CDR3 DNA follows: TGTGCCAGCAGCCATTACGACTCACTAGCGGGAGAGGCAGATACGCAGTATTTT. The complete variable domain, with remaining parts taken from reference TRBV16 and TRBJ2-3, reads GEEVAQTPKHLVRGEGQKAKLYCAPIKGHSYVFWYQQVLKNEFKFLISFQNENVFDETGMPKERFSAKCLPNSPCSLEIQATKLEDSAVYFCASSHYDSLAGEADTQYFGPGTRLTVL.

The genes are TRBV6-4 and TRBJ2-1; possible D gene TRBD1, 5 bases. Trimming cost V 4 bases and J 10 bases, with 14 bases left between them. CDR1 and CDR2 from the germline V gene are MRHNA and SNTAGT. The CDR3 totals 13 residues. The CDR3: CASSAKIRTEQFF. Here the CDR3 DNA reads TGTGCCAGCAGTGCAAAAATTCGGACAGAGCAGTTCTTC.

The genes are TRBV18 and TRBJ2-5; TRBD2 agrees at 8 bases. From germline, CDR1 is KGHSH and CDR2 LQKENI. The V and J ends lost 5 bases and 2 bases, in that order; junction bases with no gene match: 4. This CDR3 comprises 14 residues. The CDR3, as DNA: TGTGCCAGCTCAGACTCTAGCGGGCAAGAGACCCAGTACTTC. As protein: CASSDSSGQETQYF.

V usage is TRBV6-5 and J usage is TRBJ1-1, with TRBD1 matching over 10 bases. The CDR3 consists of 15 residues. Germline-derived CDR1 and CDR2 are MNHEY and SVGAGI. The V gene end was trimmed by 5 bases and the J gene end by 5 bases; junction bases not matched to a gene: 8. The CDR3 region has the DNA TGTGCCAGCAGTCCACGACAGGGGGCTGTGACTGAAGCTTTCTTT. This gives the protein CASSPRQGAVTEAFF.

V is TRBV5-6 and J is TRBJ2-4; D ambiguous. CDR1 SGHDT and CDR2 YYEEEE come from the germline V gene. This CDR3 spans 14 amino acids. V shed 0 bases and J shed 8 bases, with 12 bases lying between them. For the CDR3, the DNA is TGTGCCAGCAGCTTGGTCTCCCGAGGCCACATTCAGTACTTC. Protein: CASSLVSRGHIQYF.

The J gene is TRBJ2-7, the V gene TRBV6-2 or TRBV6-3, with unresolved D. V lost 2 bases and J 9 bases, leaving 8 bases between the germline ends. Germline assignment: CDR1 MNHEY and CDR2 SVGEGT. The CDR3 sequence is 11 residues long. This chain's CDR3 is CASSYGQTQYF. The CDR3 nucleotides read TGTGCCAGCAGTTACGGGCAGACGCAGTACTTC.